The 32 T cell receptor beta chains presented below share a single source sample, sequenced in a study of blood T cell repertoires in COVID-19. The protocol was immunoSEQ multiplex PCR, while the TCRdb copy is restricted to in-frame clones and leaves out a portion. The sample records approximately 70,000 clones, 75% to 95% being singletons. The sample consisted of peripheral blood. These receptors all stem from a woman aged 55-75 years with active COVID-19.

The chain uses TRBV2 and TRBJ1-5; 8 bases are a match to TRBD1. The CDR3 consists of 14 residues. The trim removed 6 bases at V and 5 bases at J, leaving 6 bases unmatched. CDR1 is SNHLY, CDR2 FYNNEI, per germline. This CDR3 is CASSGQGSDQPQHF. The CDR3, as DNA: TGTGCCAGCAGCGGACAGGGAAGTGATCAGCCCCAGCATTTT.

This chain joins TRBV7-2 and TRBJ2-3, with 10 nucleotides matching TRBD2. The CDR3 length is 19 residues. Losses at the gene ends were 0 bases for V and 3 bases for J; bases not matched to a gene: 12. Germline values: CDR1 SGHTA, CDR2 FQGNSA. This CDR3 reads CASSLAPRGAGGQTDTQYF. The CDR3 region has the DNA TGTGCCAGCAGCTTAGCCCCCCGGGGAGCGGGAGGGCAGACAGATACGCAGTATTTT.

There are a few counts of this clone. The CDR3 nucleotides are TGTGCCAGCTGGGGAGGTTTTGATCAGCCCCAGCATTTT. It specifies CASWGGFDQPQHF. The chain uses TRBV6-5 and TRBJ1-5; D not certain. The V end lost 8 bases, the J end lost 5 bases, and 13 bases lay between the germline ends. CDR3 length: 13 amino acids. Germline V gene sequence: CDR1 MNHEY, CDR2 SVGAGI.

This clone appeared a single time. The rearrangement links TRBV5-1 to TRBJ1-2, with a possible D match to TRBD1 (5 bases). CDR1 SGHRS and CDR2 YFSETQ come from the germline V gene. V was pared by 0 bases and J by 1 base, with 19 bases between. The CDR3 has 18 residues. DNA for the CDR3: TGCGCCAGCAGCTTGGGTCCAGGACACATAGCCGTTAACTATGGCTACACCTTC. Translation: CASSLGPGHIAVNYGYTF.

J is TRBJ2-1 and V is TRBV28; 14 positions agree with TRBD2. The CDR3 is 17 amino acids. V lost 6 bases to trimming and J lost 7 bases; unmatched junction nucleotides: 11. Germline V CDR1 and CDR2: MDHEN, SYDVKM. In DNA form, the CDR3 reads TGTGCCAGCAGCCTAGGGGTGACTAGCGGGAGGGGTAATGAGCAGTTCTTC. It yields the protein CASSLGVTSGRGNEQFF.

This chain uses TRBV3-1 (or the pseudogene TRBV3-2) with TRBJ1-6; 9 bases are a match to TRBD1. Germline values: CDR1 LGHDT, CDR2 YNNKEL (reference sequence). The CDR3 sequence is 15 residues long. V lost 6 bases to trimming and J lost 8 bases; unmatched junction nucleotides: 8. CDR3 bases: TGTGCCAGCAGACTAACAGGGGGCACAGATTCACCCCTCCACTTT. As protein: CASRLTGGTDSPLHF.

The chain uses TRBV11-2 and TRBJ2-7; D is perhaps TRBD2 (6 bases). This CDR3 has 15 amino acids. Germline values: CDR1 SGHAT, CDR2 FQNNGV. V lost 1 base, J lost 2 bases, and 12 bases lay in between. CDR3 in amino acids: CASSLGITGAYEQYF. CDR3 nucleotide sequence: TGTGCCAGCAGCTTAGGGATCACGGGAGCCTACGAGCAGTACTTC. The variable domain in full, with the rest retrieved from reference TRBV11-2 and TRBJ2-7, is EAGVAQSPRYKIIEKRQSVAFWCNPISGHATLYWYQQILGQGPKLLIQFQNNGVVDDSQLPKDRFSAERLKGVDSTLKIQPAKLEDSAVYLCASSLGITGAYEQYFGPGTRLTVT.

The CDR3 loop reads CASSESGGRGEQFF. As DNA, the CDR3 is TGCGCCAGCAGTGAGTCTGGCGGGAGGGGTGAGCAGTTCTTC. The chain recombines TRBV10-2 with TRBJ2-1; 9 positions agree with TRBD2. The ends lost 0 bases at V and 9 bases at J; junction bases unmatched: 3. This CDR3 contains 14 residues. The germline V gene has CDR1 WSHSY and CDR2 SAAADI.

The J gene is TRBJ1-2, the V gene TRBV6-5; no clear D gene. The V gene lost 4 bases and the J gene lost 0 bases, with 6 bases spanning the gap. Germline lookup yields CDR1 MNHEY and CDR2 SVGAGI. The CDR3 covers 13 residues. The CDR3 sequence: CASSSPANYGYTF. Written as DNA, the CDR3 is TGTGCCAGCAGTTCGCCGGCTAACTATGGCTACACCTTC.

This sequence joins TRBV25-1 and TRBJ1-1; D is ambiguous. Looked up from germline, CDR1 is MGHDK and CDR2 is SYGVNS. The V end lost 6 bases, the J end lost 2 bases, and 10 bases lay between the germline ends. This CDR3 is built from 13 residues. CDR3 in amino acids: CASRYRTNTEAFF. CDR3 DNA: TGTGCCAGCAGATACAGAACAAACACTGAAGCTTTCTTT.

This chain uses TRBV11-2 with TRBJ2-3, with D perhaps matching TRBD2 (5 bases). The length of the CDR3 is 14 residues. With 5 bases removed from V and 1 base from J, the gap between germline ends came to 10 bases. Germline V gene data show CDR1 as SGHAT and CDR2 as FQNNGV. CDR3 coding DNA: TGTGCCAGCAGCATCGCCGGGGGCACAGATACGCAGTATTTT. Amino acid sequence: CASSIAGGTDTQYF.

This sequence joins TRBV5-1 and TRBJ2-1; TRBD2 agrees at 11 bases. The CDR3 is 15 residues long. Germline CDR1 is SGHRS and CDR2 is YFSETQ. V shed 4 bases, J shed 8 bases, and the junction held 8 bases outside the gene matches. CDR3 sequence: CASSRDSGRGDEQFF. The CDR3 region has the DNA TGCGCCAGCAGCCGCGATAGCGGGAGGGGAGATGAGCAGTTCTTC.

The chain joins TRBV7-2 to TRBJ1-1, with 7 bases lining up with TRBD1. After removal of 2 bases from V and 4 bases from J, the junction contained 4 bases not matched to a gene. This CDR3 has 14 amino acids. Germline assignment: CDR1 SGHTA and CDR2 FQGNSA. In nucleotides, the CDR3 is TGTGCCAGCAGCTTATTCAGGGACAGCACTGAAGCTTTCTTT. Its protein is CASSLFRDSTEAFF.

The chain is built from TRBV30 and TRBJ1-1, with D maybe TRBD1 (6 bases). Per the germline V gene, CDR1 is GTSNPN and CDR2 is SVGIG (reference sequence). Trimming stripped 1 base from V and 0 bases from J, with 9 bases between. The CDR3 extends over 14 amino acids. The CDR3 loop is CAWSADRLNTEAFF. In DNA, the CDR3 is TGTGCCTGGAGTGCGGACAGATTGAACACTGAAGCTTTCTTT.

The chain carries TRBV4-1 and TRBJ1-1; no definite D call. Trimming removed 1 base at V and 0 bases at J, with 18 bases between. This CDR3 has 18 amino acids. The V gene's germline CDR1 is MGHRA and CDR2 YSYEKL. CDR3 in DNA: TGCGCCAGCAGCCAAGTCGGCAGGAACTCCCGTATGAACACTGAAGCTTTCTTT. Translated, it gives CASSQVGRNSRMNTEAFF.

The rearrangement links TRBV20-1 to TRBJ2-7, with D possibly matching TRBD2 (5 bases). Germline lookup yields CDR1 DFQATT and CDR2 SNEGSKA (reference sequence). This CDR3 is built from 11 residues. The germline V and J ends were trimmed by 7 bases and 3 bases, with 10 bases remaining between them. Here the CDR3 DNA reads TGCAGTGTAAAGAGGGTCTACGAGCAGTACTTC. This translates into CSVKRVYEQYF.

The chain links TRBV4-1 to TRBJ2-5; D not certain. Trimming left V 4 bases short and J 2 bases short, with 14 bases between. The CDR3 consists of 15 residues. Germline V gives CDR1 MGHRA, CDR2 YSYEKL. The CDR3 DNA reads TGCGCCAGCAGCCCCCAGTTGGGCCATCAAGAGACCCAGTACTTC. Translating gives CASSPQLGHQETQYF.

The chain uses TRBV5-1 and TRBJ1-4; D uncertain. V shed 4 bases and J shed 0 bases, with 10 bases lying between them. Germline V CDR1 and CDR2: SGHRS, YFSETQ. This CDR3 region has 15 residues. The CDR3 DNA is TGCGCCAGCAGCCCTACAGCATCAACTAATGAAAAACTGTTTTTT. It yields the protein CASSPTASTNEKLFF. The complete variable domain, with remaining parts taken from reference TRBV5-1 and TRBJ1-4, reads KAGVTQTPRYLIKTRGQQVTLSCSPISGHRSVSWYQQTPGQGLQFLFEYFSETQRNKGNFPGRFSGRQFSNSRSEMNVSTLELGDSALYLCASSPTASTNEKLFFGSGTQLSVL.

The V and J genes are TRBV28 and TRBJ1-3; D may be TRBD1 (6 bases). This CDR3 has 14 amino acids. Germline V gene lookup returns CDR1 MDHEN and CDR2 SYDVKM. The V and J ends lost 6 bases and 0 bases respectively, with 9 bases between them. CDR3 loop: CASRLQGSGNTIYF. The CDR3 DNA follows: TGTGCCAGCAGGTTACAGGGCTCTGGAAACACCATATATTTT. The whole variable domain, remainder taken from reference TRBV28 and TRBJ1-3, is DVKVTQSSRYLVKRTGEKVFLECVQDMDHENMFWYRQDPGLGLRLIYFSYDVKMKEKGDIPEGYSVSREKKERFSLILESASTNQTSMYLCASRLQGSGNTIYFGEGSWLTVV.

The chain employs TRBV7-2 and TRBJ2-2; D is unclear. The CDR3 has 13 residues. Trimming took off 1 base at V and 3 bases at J, with 3 bases between the two ends. Germline CDR1 and CDR2: SGHTA and FQGNSA. In nucleotides, the CDR3 is TGTGCCAGCAGCTTAGTCGACACCGGGGAGCTGTTTTTT. It yields the protein CASSLVDTGELFF.

This chain joins TRBV28 and TRBJ1-1, with 9 bases matching TRBD1. The germline V gene encodes CDR1 MDHEN and CDR2 SYDVKM. V shed 5 bases and J 6 bases; nucleotides not matched to a gene: 16. The CDR3 spans 17 residues. This CDR3 reads CASSRDRAGHRVPEAFF. CDR3 DNA: TGTGCCAGCAGTCGGGACAGGGCTGGACATCGGGTGCCTGAAGCTTTCTTT.

This sequence joins TRBV19 and TRBJ1-1, with D hard to call. The CDR3 runs to 14 residues. V was clipped by 5 bases and J by 1 base, with 11 bases between them. CDR1 LNHDA and CDR2 SQIVND come from the germline V gene (reference sequence). In DNA, the CDR3 is TGTGCCAGTAGTCCCTGGGAGACGAACACTGAAGCTTTCTTT. Protein sequence: CASSPWETNTEAFF.

CDR3 bases: TGTGCCAGCAGTTACTCAGGGGAGGCGAGGGAGCAGTACTTC. Residues: CASSYSGEAREQYF. The J gene is TRBJ2-7, the V gene TRBV6-6; D is possibly TRBD2 (6 bases). V lost 0 bases and J 7 bases, leaving 13 bases between the germline ends. The CDR3 is 14 residues long. Germline lookup yields CDR1 MNHNY and CDR2 SVGAGI (reference sequence).

The chain couples TRBV7-9 to TRBJ1-6, with 7 bases that match TRBD1. The CDR3 spans 14 residues. J lost 7 bases, V lost 9 bases, and 9 bases had no gene match. Germline V gene lookup returns CDR1 SEHNR and CDR2 FQNEAQ (reference sequence). DNA of the CDR3: TGTGCCAGTCACGGGGGACAGTCAAATTCACCCCTCCACTTT. Translated, it gives CASHGGQSNSPLHF. Together with reference TRBV7-9 and TRBJ1-6, the CDR3 gives the full variable domain: DTGVSQNPRHKITKRGQNVTFRCDPISEHNRLYWYRQTLGQGPEFLTYFQNEAQLEKSRLLSDRFSAERPKGSFSTLEIQRTEQGDSAMYLCASHGGQSNSPLHFGNGTRLTVT.

The V call is TRBV28, the J call TRBJ2-7, with TRBD2 identical over 11 bases. The CDR3 is 13 amino acids. Germline values: CDR1 MDHEN, CDR2 SYDVKM. The ends lost 6 bases at V and 5 bases at J; junction bases unmatched: 3. The CDR3 protein is CASRLAGVNEQYF. The CDR3 DNA follows: TGTGCCAGCAGACTAGCGGGAGTGAACGAGCAGTACTTC.

A few counts support this clone. The chain couples TRBV18 to TRBJ2-1; 7 nucleotides align to TRBD1. The CDR3 extends over 16 amino acids. Germline V CDR1 and CDR2: KGHSH, LQKENI. V shed 4 bases and J 5 bases; nucleotides not matched to a gene: 11. In DNA form, the CDR3 reads TGTGCCAGCTCACGGCTGACAGGGTTGGGTGACAATGAGCAGTTCTTC. The encoded protein is CASSRLTGLGDNEQFF.

The chain recombines TRBV6-4 with TRBJ2-1; TRBD2 agrees at 10 bases. The germline V gene encodes CDR1 MRHNA and CDR2 SNTAGT. This CDR3 has 15 residues. The ends lost 5 bases at V and 11 bases at J; junction bases unmatched: 12. This CDR3 reads CASSTTGLADHKQFF. CDR3 nucleotides: TGTGCCAGCAGTACGACAGGACTAGCGGACCATAAGCAGTTCTTC.

This chain uses TRBV7-9 with TRBJ2-7, with 8 nucleotides matching TRBD1. The CDR3 consists of 12 residues. Germline V gives CDR1 SEHNR, CDR2 FQNEAQ (reference sequence). V shed 5 bases, J shed 5 bases, and the junction held 2 bases outside the gene matches. The CDR3 is CASSQTGDEQYF. For the CDR3, the DNA is TGTGCCAGCAGCCAGACAGGGGACGAGCAGTACTTC.

For the CDR3, the DNA is TGCGCCAGCAGCCAAGATCAAACAGGGTTCTACGAGCAGTACTTC. The encoded protein is CASSQDQTGFYEQYF. V gene TRBV4-1 combines with J gene TRBJ2-7; a possible D gene is TRBD1 (6 bases). CDR3 length: 15 amino acids. With 0 bases removed from V and 3 bases from J, the gap between germline ends came to 12 bases. CDR1 MGHRA and CDR2 YSYEKL come from the germline V gene.

The sample holds one count of this clone. The chain uses TRBV28 and TRBJ2-3; TRBD2 matches 12 bases. Losses at the gene ends were 1 base for V and 3 bases for J; bases not matched to a gene: 17. Looked up from germline, CDR1 is MDHEN and CDR2 is SYDVKM. This CDR3 spans 21 amino acids. DNA of the CDR3: TGTGCCAGCAGTTTATCCCTCTCTAGCGGGAGGGCCATAACCAAGACAGATACGCAGTATTTT. It specifies CASSLSLSSGRAITKTDTQYF.

V usage is TRBV2 and J usage is TRBJ2-2; D is perhaps TRBD2 (6 bases). The CDR3 totals 18 residues. V was pared by 1 base and J by 3 bases, with 18 bases between. CDR1 and CDR2 (germline): SNHLY, FYNNEI. CDR3 region: CASSEVFRGIVDTGELFF. CDR3 sequence (DNA): TGTGCCAGCAGTGAAGTCTTCCGCGGGATCGTAGACACCGGGGAGCTGTTTTTT.

V gene TRBV11-3 combines with J gene TRBJ2-1, with a tentative D call TRBD2 (7 bases). Deletions cut 3 bases from V and 7 bases from J, with 13 bases between. From germline, CDR1 is SGHNT and CDR2 YENEEA. This CDR3 region has 14 residues. CDR3 region: CASSFGGLGNEQFF. The CDR3 nucleotides are TGTGCCAGCAGCTTCGGGGGGCTTGGAAATGAGCAGTTCTTC.